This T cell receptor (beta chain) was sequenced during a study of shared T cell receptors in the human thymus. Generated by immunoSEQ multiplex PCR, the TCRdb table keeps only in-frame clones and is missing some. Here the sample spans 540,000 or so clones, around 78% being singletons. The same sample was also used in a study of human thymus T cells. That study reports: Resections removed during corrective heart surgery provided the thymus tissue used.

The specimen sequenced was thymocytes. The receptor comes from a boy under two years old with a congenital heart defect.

This chain's CDR3 is CASSLASGAGEQFF. DNA of the CDR3: TGTGCCAGCAGTCTAGCTTCAGGGGCGGGTGAGCAGTTCTTC. V gene TRBV28 combines with J gene TRBJ2-1; TRBD1 might be the D (6 bases). The germline V and J ends were trimmed by 5 bases and 9 bases, with 17 bases remaining between them. CDR3 length equals 14 residues. Per the germline V gene, CDR1 is MDHEN and CDR2 is SYDVKM.